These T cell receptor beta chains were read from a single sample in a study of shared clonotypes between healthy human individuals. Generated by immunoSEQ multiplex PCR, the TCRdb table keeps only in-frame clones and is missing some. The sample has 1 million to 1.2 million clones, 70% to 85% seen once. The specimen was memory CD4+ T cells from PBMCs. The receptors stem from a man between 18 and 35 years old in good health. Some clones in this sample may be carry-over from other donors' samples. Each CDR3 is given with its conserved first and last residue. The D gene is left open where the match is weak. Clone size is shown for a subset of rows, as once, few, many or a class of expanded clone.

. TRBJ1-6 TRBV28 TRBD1 TGTGCCAGCAGTACCGACAGGGCCAATTCACCCCTCCACTTT CASSTDRANSPLHF
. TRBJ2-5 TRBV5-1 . TGCGCCAGCAGCTCTGAGCCCAGGGGCGGAGGGGGAGAGACCCAGTACTTC CASSSEPRGGGGETQYF
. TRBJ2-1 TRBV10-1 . TGCGCCAGCAGTGATGGGTCTAGCTTGGCCAATGAGCAGTTCTTC CASSDGSSLANEQFF
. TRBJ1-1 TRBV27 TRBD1 TGTGCCAGCAGTAGGACAGGGATCGAAGCTTTCTTT CASSRTGIEAFF
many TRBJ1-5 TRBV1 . TGCACCAGCAGCCCCCTAGGGCCCGGCCGTCAGCCCCAGCATTTT CTSSPLGPGRQPQHF
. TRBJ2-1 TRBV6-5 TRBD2 TGTGCCAGCAGTTTGGGACTAGCGTTCTACAATGAGCAGTTCTTC CASSLGLAFYNEQFF
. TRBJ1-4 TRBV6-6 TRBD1 TGTGCCAGCAGTTCGACAGGGTTTGCAACTAATGAAAAACTGTTTTTT CASSSTGFATNEKLFF
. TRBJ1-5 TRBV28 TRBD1 TGTGCCAGCAGTTCCGAAGGGACAGCCCCGAATCAGCCCCAGCATTTT CASSSEGTAPNQPQHF
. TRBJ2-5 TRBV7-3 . TGTGCCAGCAGCTTAGGTCGCGGCCAAGAGACCCAGTACTTC CASSLGRGQETQYF
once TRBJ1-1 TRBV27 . TGTGCCAGCAGTACCGGCCGGGAGAGCCAGAACACTGAAGCTTTCTTT CASSTGRESQNTEAFF
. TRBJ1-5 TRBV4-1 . TGCGCCAGCAGCCCCGGATTCAGCAATCAGCCCCAGCATTTT CASSPGFSNQPQHF
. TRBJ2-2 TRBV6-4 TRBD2 TGTGCCAGCAGTGCCGAACTAGCGGGAGGGATAAACACCGGGGAGCTGTTTTTT CASSAELAGGINTGELFF
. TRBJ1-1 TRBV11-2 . TGTGCCAGCAGCTTAGGTGTTGGGCCAAACACTGAAGCTTTCTTT CASSLGVGPNTEAFF
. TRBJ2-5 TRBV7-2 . TGTGCCAGCAGCTTACGCCTGGAGACCCAGTACTTC CASSLRLETQYF
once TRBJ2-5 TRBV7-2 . TGTGCCAGCAGCTTAAACTTAGGACAAGAGACCCAGTACTTC CASSLNLGQETQYF
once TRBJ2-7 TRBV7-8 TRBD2 TGTGCCAGCAGCTCAAGATGGGCTAGCGGGGGTTACGAGCAGTACTTC CASSSRWASGGYEQYF
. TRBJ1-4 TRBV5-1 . TGCGCCAGCAGCTTGTTCGGGGTTCGGGAAAAACTGTTTTTT CASSLFGVREKLFF
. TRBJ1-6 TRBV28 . TGTGCCAGCACCACGGACCCCCGCTTTTTACCCCTCCACTTT CASTTDPRFLPLHF
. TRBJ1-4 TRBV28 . TGTGCCAGCAGCCCTAGAGCAGGGCGTGAAAAACTGTTTTTT CASSPRAGREKLFF
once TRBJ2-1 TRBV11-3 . TGTGCCAGCAGCCCGGACCAGAGCTCCTACAATGAGCAGTTCTTC CASSPDQSSYNEQFF
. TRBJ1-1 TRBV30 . TGTGCCTGGAGTTTGAACACTGAAGCTTTCTTT CAWSLNTEAFF
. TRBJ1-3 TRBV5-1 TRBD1 TGCGCCAGCAGTCCTACAGGGGAATCTGGAAACACCATATATTTT CASSPTGESGNTIYF
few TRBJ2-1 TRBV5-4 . TGTGCCAGCAGCCGAGGGGGACCTCTGAGCTCCTACAATGAGCAGTTCTTC CASSRGGPLSSYNEQFF
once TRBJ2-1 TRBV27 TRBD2 TGTGCCAGCAGTTATATAGCGGGAGGGCTCAATGAGCAGTTCTTC CASSYIAGGLNEQFF
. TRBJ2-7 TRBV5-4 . TGTGCCAGCAGCTTGACAGCGGGCTACGAGCAGTACTTC CASSLTAGYEQYF
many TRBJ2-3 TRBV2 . TGTGCCACAAACCCGGTGGGCACAGATACGCAGTATTTT CATNPVGTDTQYF
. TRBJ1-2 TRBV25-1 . TGTGCCAGCAGTGACTTTCTTTCCTATGGCTACACCTTC CASSDFLSYGYTF
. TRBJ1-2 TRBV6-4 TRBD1 TGTGCCAGCAGTGCGGGACAGGGGAACTATGGCTACACCTTC CASSAGQGNYGYTF
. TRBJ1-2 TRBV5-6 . TGTGCCAGCAGCTTTGAGGATGTCGGCTACACCTTC CASSFEDVGYTF
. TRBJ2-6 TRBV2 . TGTGCCAGCAGTGAGTATGGCGTCCTGACTTTC CASSEYGVLTF
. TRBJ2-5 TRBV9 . TGTGCCAGCAGCGTAGCTACAGGGTCAGGCCAGGAGACCCAGTACTTC CASSVATGSGQETQYF
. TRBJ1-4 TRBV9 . TGTGCCAGCAGCGTAGGACAGGCCCCGGGCGAAAAACTGTTTTTT CASSVGQAPGEKLFF
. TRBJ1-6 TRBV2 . TGTGCCAGCAGTGACAGGAGCTCCTATAATTCACCCCTCCACTTT CASSDRSSYNSPLHF
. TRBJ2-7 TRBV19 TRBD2 TGTGCCAGTAGGCGGACTAGCGGGAGTTCTGGGGCAGGATACGAGCAGTACTTC CASRRTSGSSGAGYEQYF
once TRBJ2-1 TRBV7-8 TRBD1 TGTGCCAGCAGCTTAGACCCAGGGGGCCATGAGCAGTTCTTC CASSLDPGGHEQFF
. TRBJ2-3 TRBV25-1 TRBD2 TGTGCCAGCAGTGAAGGTAGCGGGACCACAGATACGCAGTATTTT CASSEGSGTTDTQYF